One sample yielded the 25 T cell receptor beta chains listed below, sequenced in a study of blood T cell repertoires in COVID-19. The method was immunoSEQ multiplex PCR; TCRdb's version includes in-frame clones alone and lacks a portion of them. The sample contains around 250,000 clones, 88% of which appear only once. Sequenced input: PBMCs or T cells enriched from blood (not recorded which). The receptors were gathered from a woman in her thirties or forties who had been exposed to COVID-19.

V and J are TRBV19 and TRBJ2-7; TRBD1 might be the D (6 bases). Germline values: CDR1 LNHDA, CDR2 SQIVND (reference sequence). The CDR3 length is 13 residues. The V and J ends lost 3 bases and 6 bases respectively, with 12 bases between them. DNA of the CDR3: TGTGCCAGTAGTATCACAGGGATCGGCGAGCAGTACTTC. Translated: CASSITGIGEQYF.

V is TRBV7-2 and J is TRBJ2-5, with 9 bases fitting TRBD2. This CDR3 spans 15 amino acids. Germline trimming cut 5 bases from V and 1 base from J; bases unmatched to any gene: 5. Looked up from germline, CDR1 is SGHTA and CDR2 is FQGNSA. CDR3: CASSRIAGAQETQYF. In DNA form, the CDR3 reads TGTGCCAGCAGCAGAATAGCGGGGGCCCAAGAGACCCAGTACTTC.

V usage is TRBV6-6 and J usage is TRBJ2-7; 8 positions match TRBD1. With 2 bases clipped from V and 6 bases from J, the junction kept 3 bases outside the gene matches. The CDR3 sequence is 13 residues long. Germline loops: CDR1 MNHNY, CDR2 SVGAGI (reference sequence). CDR3: CASSYQDRAEQYV. The CDR3 DNA follows: TGTGCCAGCAGTTACCAGGACAGGGCCGAGCAGTACGTC.

The genes are TRBV4-2 and TRBJ1-2; TRBD1 might be the D (6 bases). The germline V gene encodes CDR1 LGHNA and CDR2 YNFKEQ. This CDR3 comprises 16 residues. Trimming removed 3 bases at V and 4 bases at J, with 18 bases between. The CDR3 DNA reads as TGTGCCAGCAGCCAGAGCATGGACAGAAAAATCTATGGCTACACCTTC. Its protein is CASSQSMDRKIYGYTF.

J is TRBJ2-1 and V is TRBV25-1; the D is unclear. This CDR3 spans 13 amino acids. The V gene's germline CDR1 is MGHDK and CDR2 SYGVNS. Trimming removed 4 bases from V and 5 bases from J, with 9 bases in between. The CDR3 nucleotides are TGTGCCAGCAGTGCAGGTTCCGACAATGAGCAGTTCTTC. Its protein is CASSAGSDNEQFF.

The chain has TRBV12-5 and TRBJ1-2, with D tentatively TRBD1 (6 bases). Germline V lookup: CDR1 LGHNT, CDR2 FRNRAP. Trimming removed 0 bases from V and 8 bases from J, with 22 bases in between. The CDR3 has 17 amino acids. CDR3: CASGLVLGWGPQIGYTF. CDR3 bases: TGTGCTAGTGGTTTGGTGTTAGGCTGGGGGCCTCAAATCGGCTACACCTTC.

This CDR3 is CASSEEGDSMNTEAFF. CDR3 bases: TGTGCCAGCAGCGAGGAAGGGGACAGTATGAACACTGAAGCTTTCTTT. This chain links TRBV5-4 with TRBJ1-1; 7 nucleotides match TRBD1. The germline V gene has CDR1 SGHNT and CDR2 YYREEE (reference sequence). Trimming removed 4 bases from V and 0 bases from J; junction bases left unmatched: 9. The CDR3 has 16 amino acids.

CDR3 sequence: CASSLLGPSNQPQHF. CDR3 nucleotides: TGTGCCAGCAGTTTACTGGGGCCTAGCAATCAGCCCCAGCATTTT. This rearrangement joins TRBV28 to TRBJ1-5; possible D gene TRBD1, 5 bases. CDR1 is MDHEN and CDR2 is SYDVKM in the germline V gene. This CDR3 has 15 amino acids. Trimming left V 2 bases short and J 0 bases short, with 8 bases between.

The J gene is TRBJ2-2, the V gene TRBV19; tentative D call: TRBD2 (5 bases). This CDR3 is built from 17 residues. The V end lost 1 base, the J end lost 1 base, and 13 bases lay between the germline ends. The germline V gene has CDR1 LNHDA and CDR2 SQIVND (reference sequence). Written as DNA, the CDR3 is TGTGCCAGTAGTATAGGGGCGGGCAGGAAGAACACCGGGGAGCTGTTTTTT. Protein sequence: CASSIGAGRKNTGELFF.

As concerns this clone: Other DNA sequences in the same sample also yield this CDR3. V and J are TRBV9 and TRBJ1-4; maybe TRBD1 (5 bases). This CDR3 has 13 residues. V was clipped by 1 base and J by 8 bases, with 9 bases between them. Germline values: CDR1 SGDLS, CDR2 YYNGEE. The CDR3 protein is CASSVSGGEKLFF. CDR3 DNA: TGTGCCAGCAGCGTAAGCGGGGGGGAAAAACTGTTTTTT.

The chain has TRBV25-1 and TRBJ2-3, with TRBD2 matching over 7 bases. V was clipped by 5 bases and J by 2 bases; unmatched bases: 7. Germline CDR1 and CDR2: MGHDK and SYGVNS. This CDR3 has 15 amino acids. The CDR3 coding sequence is TGTGCCAGCAGTAGCGGGAAAGGGCTCACAGATACGCAGTATTTT. Protein sequence: CASSSGKGLTDTQYF.

The chain carries TRBV29-1 and TRBJ1-2; 10 nucleotides line up with TRBD1. Germline CDR1 is SQVTM and CDR2 is ANQGSEA. The V gene end was trimmed by 3 bases and the J gene end by 6 bases; junction bases not matched to a gene: 4. The CDR3 extends over 13 amino acids. The DNA for the CDR3 is TGCAGCGTTGAGGGGGACAGGGGACATGGCTACACCTTC. This codes for CSVEGDRGHGYTF.

This chain uses TRBV10-3 with TRBJ2-3; maybe TRBD2 (6 bases). Trimming pared 3 bases from V and 5 bases from J, leaving 18 bases between. This CDR3 has 16 residues. Per the germline V gene, CDR1 is ENHRY and CDR2 is SYGVKD. This chain's CDR3 is CAISERSAGRKDTQYF. The CDR3 nucleotides read TGTGCCATCAGTGAAAGGTCGGCAGGGAGGAAAGATACGCAGTATTTT.

In its sample, this clone was seen a few times. The V gene is TRBV10-3, the J gene TRBJ2-7; the D gene is possibly TRBD1 (5 bases). The CDR3 covers 14 residues. With 8 bases removed from V and 3 bases from J, the gap between germline ends came to 17 bases. From germline, CDR1 is ENHRY and CDR2 SYGVKD. The CDR3: CAISQVGPVYEQYF. As DNA, the CDR3 is TGTGCCATCTCCCAGGTGGGGCCAGTCTACGAGCAGTACTTC.

The chain couples TRBV24-1 to TRBJ2-1, with TRBD2 matching 10 bases. This CDR3 spans 15 amino acids. From germline, CDR1 is KGHDR and CDR2 SFDVKD. V shed 4 bases and J 3 bases; nucleotides not matched to a gene: 2. The CDR3 reads CATSESGRGYNEQFF. CDR3 DNA: TGTGCCACCAGTGAAAGCGGGAGGGGCTACAATGAGCAGTTCTTC.

The V call is TRBV29-1, the J call TRBJ1-1; TRBD1 aligns across 8 bases. Losses at the gene ends were 0 bases for V and 3 bases for J; bases not matched to a gene: 6. Germline CDR1 reads SQVTM; CDR2 reads ANQGSEA. This CDR3 contains 15 residues. The CDR3 bases are TGCAGCGTTGAAGACTACTTACAGGGGGACACTGAAGCTTTCTTT. Amino acid sequence: CSVEDYLQGDTEAFF.

J is TRBJ1-2 and V is TRBV2, with D maybe TRBD1 (6 bases). Trimming left V 4 bases short and J 4 bases short, with 10 bases between. Germline CDR1 SNHLY, CDR2 FYNNEI. CDR3 length: 13 residues. This chain's CDR3 is CASSGGPSYGYTF. The DNA of the CDR3 is TGTGCCAGCAGTGGGGGGCCCTCCTATGGCTACACCTTC.

This clone appeared a few times. This chain joins TRBV30 and TRBJ1-1; 7 nucleotides line up with TRBD1. The CDR3 has 12 residues. Germline loops: CDR1 GTSNPN, CDR2 SVGIG (reference sequence). V shed 1 base and J 10 bases; nucleotides not matched to a gene: 6. The CDR3 protein is CAWSAEGATAFF. For the CDR3, the DNA is TGTGCCTGGAGTGCAGAGGGGGCAACAGCTTTCTTT. Using reference TRBV30 and TRBJ1-1 for the parts outside the CDR3, the full variable domain is SQTIHQWPATLVQPVGSPLSLECTVEGTSNPNLYWYRQAAGRGLQLLFYSVGIGQISSEVPQNLSASRPQDRQFILSSKKLLLSDSGFYLCAWSAEGATAFFGQGTRLTVV.

The chain recombines TRBV7-6 with TRBJ1-2; 10 bases match TRBD1. Per the germline V gene, CDR1 is SGHVS and CDR2 is FNYEAQ. The CDR3 consists of 15 residues. After removal of 1 base from V and 3 bases from J, the junction contained 2 bases not matched to a gene. The CDR3 loop is CASSLDGTGDYGYTF. The CDR3 nucleotides read TGTGCCAGCAGCTTAGATGGGACAGGGGACTATGGCTACACCTTC.

The gene calls are TRBV28 and TRBJ2-7; D is possibly TRBD1 (6 bases). CDR3 length: 16 residues. CDR1 is MDHEN and CDR2 is SYDVKM in the germline V gene. V was shortened by 5 bases and J by 1 base, with 18 bases between the two germline ends. CDR3 protein: CASSLAGTFGSYEQYF. The CDR3 DNA sequence: TGTGCCAGCAGTCTTGCCGGGACATTTGGTTCCTACGAGCAGTACTTC. The variable domain in full, with the rest retrieved from reference TRBV28 and TRBJ2-7, is DVKVTQSSRYLVKRTGEKVFLECVQDMDHENMFWYRQDPGLGLRLIYFSYDVKMKEKGDIPEGYSVSREKKERFSLILESASTNQTSMYLCASSLAGTFGSYEQYFGPGTRLTVT.

A single count supports this clone. The chain carries TRBV3-1 (or the pseudogene TRBV3-2) and TRBJ2-2; no clear D. V lost 1 base and J 2 bases, leaving 8 bases between the germline ends. There are 15 residues in the CDR3. Germline-derived CDR1 and CDR2 are LGHDT and YNNKEL (reference sequence). CDR3 coding DNA: TGTGCCAGCAGCCAAGGGGTAGCAAACACCGGGGAGCTGTTTTTT. It specifies CASSQGVANTGELFF.

Written as DNA, the CDR3 is TGTGCCAGCAGCTTTTCTAGGTCCACTGAAGCTTTCTTT. It specifies CASSFSRSTEAFF. The V and J genes are TRBV12-3 or TRBV12-4 and TRBJ1-1; unclear D gene. The CDR3 sequence is 13 residues long. V was shortened by 6 bases and J by 4 bases, with 12 bases between the two germline ends.

V usage is TRBV13 and J usage is TRBJ1-2; D perhaps matches TRBD1 (5 bases). This CDR3 has 13 residues. Per germline, CDR1 PRHDT and CDR2 FYEKMQ (reference sequence). The germline V and J ends were trimmed by 5 bases and 4 bases, with 11 bases remaining between them. This CDR3 reads CASSLGGGYGYTF. The CDR3, as DNA: TGTGCCAGCAGCCTCGGGGGGGGCTATGGCTACACCTTC. Full variable domain (missing parts from reference TRBV13 and TRBJ1-2): AAGVIQSPRHLIKEKRETATLKCYPIPRHDTVYWYQQGPGQDPQFLISFYEKMQSDKGSIPDRFSAQQFSDYHSELNMSSLELGDSALYFCASSLGGGYGYTFGSGTRLTVV.

V usage is TRBV5-4 and J usage is TRBJ2-1; D remains unclear. Germline V gene sequence: CDR1 SGHNT, CDR2 YYREEE (reference sequence). Trimming left V 0 bases short and J 4 bases short, with 11 bases between. The CDR3 totals 15 residues. The CDR3, as DNA: TGTGCCAGCAGCTTGGGGGCTGCTGCATACAATGAGCAGTTCTTC. Translated: CASSLGAAAYNEQFF.

The CDR3 loop reads CASSMGGYQPQHF. CDR3 nucleotides: TGTGCCAGCTCGATGGGGGGATATCAGCCCCAGCATTTT. This sequence joins TRBV18 and TRBJ1-5, with D perhaps TRBD1 (5 bases). This CDR3 region has 13 residues. V was shortened by 6 bases and J by 5 bases, with 11 bases between the two germline ends. Germline CDR1 is KGHSH and CDR2 is LQKENI.